This note documents a single T cell receptor beta chain sequence. Within the sample, other DNA sequences also encode this same CDR3. This specimen comes from a study of T cell changes during pregnancy in multiple sclerosis. Using immunoSEQ multiplex PCR, the repertoire was profiled, and TCRdb retains in-frame clones only, with some absent. The sample yields about 38,000 clones, roughly 89% seen once. This CDR3 comprises 14 residues. Germline CDR1 is MDHEN and CDR2 is SYDVKM. The V end lost 4 bases, the J end lost 2 bases, and 9 bases lay between the germline ends. The sequences come from CD4+ T cells from peripheral blood mononuclear cells, collected in the second trimester of pregnancy. This receptor was obtained from a female donor with multiple sclerosis, enrolled in a pregnancy study. This chain uses TRBV28 with TRBJ1-5; the D is unclear. The CDR3 is CASSSGGGNQPQHF. In nucleotides, the CDR3 is TGTGCCAGCAGTTCGGGAGGCGGCAATCAGCCCCAGCATTTT.